This T cell receptor beta chain was documented in a study of PD-L1 blockade in urothelial cancer. The data were produced by immunoSEQ multiplex PCR, yet TCRdb's version contains in-frame clones alone and is incomplete. The sample includes tens of thousands of clones, approximately 79% of them seen just once. Noted time point: pretreatment peripheral blood. The CDR3 length is 18 residues. The V segment lost 1 base and the J segment 4 bases; nucleotides outside the gene matches: 8. The germline CDR1 and CDR2 sequences are MNHEY and SMNVEV (reference sequence). The source material was PBMCs, sampled around atezolizumab (anti-PD-L1) treatment. The V and J genes are TRBV27 and TRBJ2-3; 13 bases fit TRBD2. The source of this sequence is a man between 65 and 80 years old with urothelial cancer. CDR3 loop: CASSLYTRTSGSSDTQYF. In DNA form, the CDR3 reads TGTGCCAGCAGTTTATACACTCGGACTAGCGGGAGCTCAGATACGCAGTATTTT.